These 32 T cell receptor beta chains were all obtained from the same sample, sequenced in a study of cytomegalovirus exposure and HLA in healthy donors. PCR involved 60 Vbeta and 13 Jbeta primers. The data were produced by immunoSEQ multiplex PCR, yet TCRdb's version contains in-frame clones alone and is incomplete. The data contain approximately 61,000 clones, 75% to 85% of them singletons. Sequencing input: PBMCs. These receptors all stem from a man aged 18 to 29 in good health and CMV-seropositive.

This chain links TRBV6-4 with TRBJ2-7, with a weak D call TRBD1 (5 bases). The CDR3 contains 13 residues. Germline values: CDR1 MRHNA, CDR2 SNTAGT. With 3 bases removed from V and 6 bases from J, the gap between germline ends came to 12 bases. CDR3: CASSENQGSEQYF. The CDR3 DNA is TGTGCCAGCAGTGAAAATCAGGGTAGCGAGCAGTACTTC.

The gene calls are TRBV7-6 and TRBJ2-5; 8 positions agree with TRBD1. The CDR3 contains 14 residues. CDR1 is SGHVS and CDR2 is FNYEAQ in the germline V gene. Trimming cost V 3 bases and J 4 bases; bases outside gene matches: 4. The CDR3 DNA reads TGTGCCAGCAGCTTGACAGGGGCAATAGAGACCCAGTACTTC. Protein sequence: CASSLTGAIETQYF.

The rearrangement joins TRBV2 to TRBJ1-4; 9 bases line up with TRBD1. CDR1 SNHLY and CDR2 FYNNEI come from the germline V gene. CDR3 length: 15 amino acids. After removal of 4 bases from V and 7 bases from J, the junction contained 7 bases not matched to a gene. The CDR3 DNA is TGTGCCAGCAGTGCAAACAGGGGGCTCGGTGAAAAACTGTTTTTT. This sequence encodes CASSANRGLGEKLFF.

This clone has a single count. V is TRBV13 and J is TRBJ1-1; weak D call: TRBD1 (5 bases). The CDR3 covers 16 residues. V gave up 4 bases and J gave up 4 bases, with 19 bases separating them. CDR1 is PRHDT, CDR2 FYEKMQ, per germline (reference sequence). In nucleotides, the CDR3 is TGTGCCAGCAGCTATCGAGGCAGGAGCCAGGGCACTGAAGCTTTCTTT. Protein product: CASSYRGRSQGTEAFF.

J is TRBJ2-1 and V is TRBV5-8; TRBD2 agrees at 8 bases. Losses at the gene ends were 0 bases for V and 0 bases for J; bases not matched to a gene: 8. The germline CDR1 and CDR2 sequences are SGHTS and YDEGEE. The CDR3 runs 18 residues. The CDR3 here is CASSLVLAGASSYNEQFF. CDR3 nucleotides: TGTGCCAGCAGCTTGGTCCTAGCGGGTGCCAGCTCCTACAATGAGCAGTTCTTC.

This clone is medium-sized by share. The J gene is TRBJ1-1, the V gene TRBV19, with D uncertain. V was shortened by 10 bases and J by 5 bases, with 11 bases between the two germline ends. CDR1 LNHDA and CDR2 SQIVND come from the germline V gene (reference sequence). This CDR3 region has 11 residues. CDR3 in amino acids: CAISEGTEAFF. Written as DNA, the CDR3 is TGTGCCATCAGTGAGGGAACTGAAGCTTTCTTT. Together with reference TRBV19 and TRBJ1-1, the CDR3 gives the full variable domain: DGGITQSPKYLFRKEGQNVTLSCEQNLNHDAMYWYRQDPGQGLRLIYYSQIVNDFQKGDIAEGYSVSREKKESFPLTVTSAQKNPTAFYLCAISEGTEAFFGQGTRLTVV.

The CDR3 region has the DNA TGCAGCGTTACCGGGACAGGGAACTATGGCTACACCTTC. Residues: CSVTGTGNYGYTF. The V and J genes are TRBV29-1 and TRBJ1-2; the match to TRBD1 covers 9 bases. The junction had 3 bases not matched to a gene; V was cut back by 5 bases and J by 2 bases. Germline V lookup: CDR1 SQVTM, CDR2 ANQGSEA. The CDR3 is made up of 13 amino acids.

The CDR3 sequence: CASSEPRTDMNTEAFF. In DNA, the CDR3 is TGTGCCAGCAGTGAACCCAGGACAGACATGAACACTGAAGCTTTCTTT. The chain couples TRBV6-1 to TRBJ1-1; TRBD1 might be the D (6 bases). Per germline, CDR1 MNHNS and CDR2 SASEGT. The CDR3 totals 16 residues. Deletions cut 2 bases from V and 0 bases from J, with 13 bases between.

The V and J genes are TRBV6-6 and TRBJ2-3; a weak D match, TRBD1 (5 bases). This CDR3 contains 13 residues. Per germline, CDR1 MNHNY and CDR2 SVGAGI (reference sequence). With 6 bases removed from V and 4 bases from J, the gap between germline ends came to 11 bases. The CDR3 coding sequence is TGTGCCAGCAGGAGACAGACACCAGATACGCAGTATTTT. Encoded protein: CASRRQTPDTQYF.

This chain links TRBV1 with TRBJ1-4; the table's D call TRBD1 went unverified against the DNA. TRBV1 is labeled a pseudogene. There are 17 residues in the CDR3. CDR3 bases: TGCACCAGCAGCCAAGCGGGGACAGGGTGGTACGGAGAAAAACTGTTTTTT. It is translated as CTSSQAGTGWYGEKLFF.

This sequence joins TRBV30 and TRBJ1-4; TRBD1 might be the D (5 bases). CDR3 length: 14 residues. V dropped 3 bases and J dropped 2 bases, with 10 bases sitting between them. Germline-derived CDR1 and CDR2 are GTSNPN and SVGIG (reference sequence). The CDR3 bases are TGTGCCTGGAGGACGGGGGTCACTAATGAAAAACTGTTTTTT. This encodes CAWRTGVTNEKLFF.

This clone was seen a handful of times. The chain links TRBV30 to TRBJ1-5, with 7 bases lining up with TRBD1. V gave up 6 bases and J gave up 2 bases; unmatched junction bases: 7. The CDR3 loop spans 14 amino acids. Germline CDR1 is GTSNPN and CDR2 is SVGIG (reference sequence). CDR3 bases: TGTGCCTGCAACCCAGGGGGTGGCAATCAGCCCCAGCATTTT. It encodes CACNPGGGNQPQHF.

This clone has a handful of counts. The gene calls are TRBV19 and TRBJ1-1, with D perhaps TRBD1 (6 bases). CDR3 length equals 13 residues. The ends were cut back, 5 bases at V and 1 base at J, with 8 bases in the middle. Germline V lookup: CDR1 LNHDA, CDR2 SQIVND (reference sequence). CDR3 region: CASSAGENTEAFF. DNA of the CDR3: TGTGCCAGTAGTGCAGGGGAGAACACTGAAGCTTTCTTT.

The rearrangement links TRBV29-1 to TRBJ1-2; no clear D gene. Germline V lookup: CDR1 SQVTM, CDR2 ANQGSEA. CDR3 length equals 11 residues. The V gene lost 3 bases and the J gene lost 8 bases, with 10 bases spanning the gap. The CDR3 sequence: CSVEELEGYTF. CDR3 bases: TGCAGCGTTGAGGAGCTGGAGGGCTACACCTTC.

V and J are TRBV2 and TRBJ2-5; 8 bases map to TRBD1. Germline V lookup: CDR1 SNHLY, CDR2 FYNNEI. This CDR3 region has 14 residues. J gave up 2 bases and V 6 bases, and 5 bases lay outside the gene matches. The CDR3 DNA sequence: TGTGCCAGCAGCCCCGGGACAGGTCAAGAGACCCAGTACTTC. Its translation is CASSPGTGQETQYF.

The rearrangement uses TRBV6-1 and TRBJ1-2, with D possibly being TRBD1 (5 bases). This CDR3 is built from 12 residues. V lost 5 bases, J lost 2 bases, and 6 bases lay in between. In germline, CDR1 is MNHNS, CDR2 SASEGT. The CDR3 loop is CASSQGNYGYTF. CDR3 in DNA: TGTGCCAGCAGTCAGGGAAACTATGGCTACACCTTC.

This clone was seen only once. The chain links TRBV5-1 to TRBJ1-1; 10 positions match TRBD1. Per the germline V gene, CDR1 is SGHRS and CDR2 is YFSETQ. The CDR3 has 13 amino acids. Trimming cost V 5 bases and J 6 bases; bases outside gene matches: 4. CDR3 in amino acids: CASREDRGAEAFF. CDR3 nucleotides: TGCGCCAGCAGGGAGGACAGGGGGGCTGAAGCTTTCTTT.

This chain uses TRBV5-4 with TRBJ2-7, with D possibly matching TRBD1 (6 bases). V was shortened by 1 base and J by 0 bases, with 8 bases between the two germline ends. Germline CDR1 and CDR2: SGHNT and YYREEE (reference sequence). This CDR3 has 14 amino acids. The CDR3 DNA is TGTGCCAGCAGCTTGCCAGGGGTCTCCTACGAGCAGTACTTC. Its protein product is CASSLPGVSYEQYF.

This chain connects TRBV9 to TRBJ1-6, with 8 bases matching TRBD1. V trimming: 5 bases; J trimming: 4 bases; junction bases outside the gene matches: 11. The V gene's germline CDR1 is SGDLS and CDR2 YYNGEE. The CDR3 consists of 17 residues. The CDR3, as DNA: TGTGCCAGCAGTGGGGGGGCAGGGGGCTTTTATAATTCACCCCTCCACTTT. It encodes CASSGGAGGFYNSPLHF.

The chain is built from TRBV2 and TRBJ2-2, with 10 bases fitting TRBD1. V lost 6 bases to trimming and J lost 5 bases; unmatched junction nucleotides: 6. Germline loops: CDR1 SNHLY, CDR2 FYNNEI. This CDR3 contains 15 residues. CDR3 loop: CASSPDRGQTGELFF. The CDR3, as DNA: TGTGCCAGCAGCCCCGACAGGGGGCAAACCGGGGAGCTGTTTTTT.

The genes are TRBV25-1 and TRBJ2-2; 8 nucleotides align to TRBD1. This CDR3 region has 15 residues. Germline lookup yields CDR1 MGHDK and CDR2 SYGVNS. The V segment lost 4 bases and the J segment 2 bases; nucleotides outside the gene matches: 3. CDR3 residues: CASSGDRRNTGELFF. The CDR3, as DNA: TGTGCCAGCAGTGGGGACAGGAGAAACACCGGGGAGCTGTTTTTT.

The chain couples TRBV6-1 to TRBJ1-2; D might be TRBD1 (6 bases). This CDR3 region has 15 residues. Deletions cut 5 bases from V and 7 bases from J, with 20 bases between. The germline V gene encodes CDR1 MNHNS and CDR2 SASEGT. Here the CDR3 reads CASSWGGGAEGGYTF. The CDR3 DNA reads TGTGCCAGCAGTTGGGGGGGCGGTGCCGAGGGTGGCTACACCTTC.

Only a few counts were recorded for this clone. J is TRBJ1-1 and V is TRBV6-1; 7 nucleotides match TRBD1. Trimming cost V 3 bases and J 6 bases; bases outside gene matches: 22. This CDR3 region has 19 residues. Germline loops: CDR1 MNHNS, CDR2 SASEGT. The CDR3 region has the DNA TGTGCCAGCAGTGAGGACCTTAGACAGGGAAGCCCCTCAGGGGCTGAAGCTTTCTTT. Protein product: CASSEDLRQGSPSGAEAFF.

The J gene is TRBJ1-1, the V gene TRBV19; possible D gene TRBD1, 6 bases. Germline CDR1 is LNHDA and CDR2 is SQIVND (reference sequence). V lost 5 bases and J 7 bases, leaving 14 bases between the germline ends. This CDR3 has 13 residues. CDR3 sequence: CASSPDRSLEAFF. CDR3 coding DNA: TGTGCCAGTAGTCCTGACAGGTCACTTGAAGCTTTCTTT.

This clone occurred a few times. The chain carries TRBV4-1 and TRBJ2-1, with 7 bases identical to TRBD1. The germline gives CDR1 MGHRA, CDR2 YSYEKL. The CDR3 length is 16 residues. Unmatched junction bases numbered 14, after V lost 3 bases and J lost 9 bases. The CDR3 loop reads CASSQFLTGTNSEQFF. CDR3 bases: TGCGCCAGCAGCCAGTTTTTGACAGGGACCAACAGTGAGCAGTTCTTC.

This chain joins TRBV30 and TRBJ1-2; 9 bases line up with TRBD1. The CDR3 consists of 13 residues. CDR1 GTSNPN and CDR2 SVGIG come from the germline V gene (reference sequence). Trimming at V came to 2 bases and at J to 7 bases, leaving 5 bases not matched to a gene. CDR3: CAWSKGQGAGYTF. The CDR3 DNA follows: TGTGCCTGGAGTAAGGGACAGGGTGCTGGCTACACCTTC.

The chain uses TRBV5-6 and TRBJ1-6; the match to TRBD1 covers 9 bases. CDR1 is SGHDT, CDR2 YYEEEE, per germline. There are 14 residues in the CDR3. V was pared by 2 bases and J by 14 bases, with 8 bases of the junction left unmatched. The CDR3 is CASSLGTGQEALHF. The CDR3 coding sequence is TGTGCCAGCAGCTTAGGGACAGGGCAGGAGGCCCTCCACTTT.

The rearrangement links TRBV6-5 to TRBJ1-2; perhaps TRBD1 as D (5 bases). The germline V gene has CDR1 MNHEY and CDR2 SVGAGI. The length of the CDR3 is 13 residues. Deletions cut 4 bases from V and 6 bases from J, with 12 bases between. This chain's CDR3 is CASSWGVENGYTF. The CDR3 bases are TGTGCCAGCAGTTGGGGGGTTGAGAATGGCTACACCTTC.

The gene calls are TRBV7-9 and TRBJ2-7; TRBD2 aligns across 7 bases. V shed 4 bases, J shed 2 bases, and the junction held 5 bases outside the gene matches. This CDR3 region has 14 residues. The V gene's germline CDR1 is SEHNR and CDR2 FQNEAQ (reference sequence). The CDR3 protein is CASSSWEGPYEQYF. DNA of the CDR3: TGTGCCAGCAGCTCCTGGGAGGGCCCCTACGAGCAGTACTTC.

The V gene is TRBV5-1, the J gene TRBJ1-2; the D is unclear. The V end was cut by 0 bases, the J end by 1 base, with 10 bases between. Germline CDR1 and CDR2: SGHRS and YFSETQ. This CDR3 contains 15 residues. CDR3 amino acids: CASSLGQVDNYGYTF. The CDR3 region has the DNA TGCGCCAGCAGCTTGGGGCAGGTAGATAACTATGGCTACACCTTC.

V usage is TRBV6-1 and J usage is TRBJ2-3, with D tentatively TRBD1 (5 bases). Germline CDR1 MNHNS, CDR2 SASEGT. The CDR3 is 16 residues long. V was trimmed by 2 bases and J by 2 bases, leaving 14 bases between them. This chain's CDR3 is CASSEWKGQATDTQYF. The CDR3, as DNA: TGTGCCAGCAGTGAATGGAAGGGGCAGGCCACAGATACGCAGTATTTT.

This sequence joins TRBV27 and TRBJ1-2; no reliable D call. The CDR3 is made up of 13 amino acids. Trimming removed 7 bases from V and 3 bases from J, with 12 bases in between. Looked up from germline, CDR1 is MNHEY and CDR2 is SMNVEV (reference sequence). Written as DNA, the CDR3 is TGTGCCAGCAACGACCACGGAGACTATGGCTACACCTTC. Its translation is CASNDHGDYGYTF.